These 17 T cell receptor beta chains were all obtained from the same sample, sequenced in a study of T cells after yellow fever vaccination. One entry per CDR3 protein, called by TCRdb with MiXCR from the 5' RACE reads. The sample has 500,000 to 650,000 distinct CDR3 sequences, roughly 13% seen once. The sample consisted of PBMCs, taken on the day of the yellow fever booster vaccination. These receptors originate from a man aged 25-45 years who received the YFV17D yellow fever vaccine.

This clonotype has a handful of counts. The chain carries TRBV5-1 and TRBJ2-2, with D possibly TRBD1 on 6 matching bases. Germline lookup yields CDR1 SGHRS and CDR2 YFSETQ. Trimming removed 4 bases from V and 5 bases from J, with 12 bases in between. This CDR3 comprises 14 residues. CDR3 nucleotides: TGCGCCAGCAGCCCTACGAGGGGGACCGGGGAGCTGTTTTTT. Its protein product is CASSPTRGTGELFF.

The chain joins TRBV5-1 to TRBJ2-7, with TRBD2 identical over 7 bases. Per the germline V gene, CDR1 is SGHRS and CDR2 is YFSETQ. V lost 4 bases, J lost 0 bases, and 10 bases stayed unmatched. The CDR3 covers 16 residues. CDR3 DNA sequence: TGCGCCAGCAGCGCCCTGTCTAGCGGTAGCTCCTACGAGCAGTACTTC. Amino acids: CASSALSSGSSYEQYF.

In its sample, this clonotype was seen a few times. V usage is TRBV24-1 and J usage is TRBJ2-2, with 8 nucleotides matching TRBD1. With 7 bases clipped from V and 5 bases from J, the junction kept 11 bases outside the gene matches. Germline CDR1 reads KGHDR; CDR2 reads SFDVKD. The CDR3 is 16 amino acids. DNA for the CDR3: TGTGCCACCAGCTCGACCGGGACAGGAAAAACCGGGGAGCTGTTTTTT. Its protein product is CATSSTGTGKTGELFF.

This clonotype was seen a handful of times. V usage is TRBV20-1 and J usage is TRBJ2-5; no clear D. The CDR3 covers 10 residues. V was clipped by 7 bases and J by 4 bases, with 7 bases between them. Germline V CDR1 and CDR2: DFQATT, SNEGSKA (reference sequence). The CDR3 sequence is CSGAGETQYF. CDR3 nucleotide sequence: TGCAGTGGGGCTGGAGAGACCCAGTACTTC.

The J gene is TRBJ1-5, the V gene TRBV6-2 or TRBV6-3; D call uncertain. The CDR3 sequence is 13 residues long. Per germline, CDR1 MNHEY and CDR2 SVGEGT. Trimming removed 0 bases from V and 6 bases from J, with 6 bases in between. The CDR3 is CASSYSSGQPQHF. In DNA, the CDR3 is TGTGCCAGCAGTTACTCCTCGGGTCAGCCCCAGCATTTT.

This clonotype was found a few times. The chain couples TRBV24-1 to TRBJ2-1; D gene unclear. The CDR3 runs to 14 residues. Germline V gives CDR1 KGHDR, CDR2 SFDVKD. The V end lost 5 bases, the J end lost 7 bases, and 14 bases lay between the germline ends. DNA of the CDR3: TGTGCCACCAGTGGGTCACTCACGGAGAATGAGCAGTTCTTC. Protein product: CATSGSLTENEQFF.

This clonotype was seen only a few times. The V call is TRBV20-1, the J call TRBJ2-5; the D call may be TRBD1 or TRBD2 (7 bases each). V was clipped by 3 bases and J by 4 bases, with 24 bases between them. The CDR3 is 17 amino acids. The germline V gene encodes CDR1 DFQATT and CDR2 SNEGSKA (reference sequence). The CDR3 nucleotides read TGCAGTGCTAGGTTGGCAGGGGGGGGGTCTTTCCGAGAGACCCAGTACTTC. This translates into CSARLAGGGSFRETQYF.

The CDR3 DNA reads as TGTGCCAGCAACCCTTGGTATCACGAGCAGTACTTC. Protein: CASNPWYHEQYF. The chain links TRBV7-9 to TRBJ2-7; D is unclear. This CDR3 contains 12 residues. The germline V gene encodes CDR1 SEHNR and CDR2 FQNEAQ (reference sequence). V was shortened by 7 bases and J by 5 bases, with 12 bases between the two germline ends.

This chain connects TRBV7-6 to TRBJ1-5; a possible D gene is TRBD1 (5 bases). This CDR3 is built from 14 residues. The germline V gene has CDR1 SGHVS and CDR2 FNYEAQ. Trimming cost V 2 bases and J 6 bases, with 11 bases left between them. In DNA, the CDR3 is TGTGCCAGCAGCTTAATGGGACCGGGTCAGCCCCAGCATTTT. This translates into CASSLMGPGQPQHF.

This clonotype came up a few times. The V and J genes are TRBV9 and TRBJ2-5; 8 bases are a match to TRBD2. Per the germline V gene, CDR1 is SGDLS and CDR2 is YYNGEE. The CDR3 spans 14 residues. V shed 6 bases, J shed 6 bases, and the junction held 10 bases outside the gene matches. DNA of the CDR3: TGTGCCAGCAAAACATTAGCGGGGAAGAAGACCCAGTACTTC. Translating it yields CASKTLAGKKTQYF.

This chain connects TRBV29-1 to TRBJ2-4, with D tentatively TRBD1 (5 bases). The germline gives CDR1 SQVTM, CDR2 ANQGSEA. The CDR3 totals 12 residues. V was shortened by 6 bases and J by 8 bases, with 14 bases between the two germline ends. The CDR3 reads CSVREVRDIQYF. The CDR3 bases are TGCAGCGTCCGAGAGGTCAGGGACATTCAGTACTTC.

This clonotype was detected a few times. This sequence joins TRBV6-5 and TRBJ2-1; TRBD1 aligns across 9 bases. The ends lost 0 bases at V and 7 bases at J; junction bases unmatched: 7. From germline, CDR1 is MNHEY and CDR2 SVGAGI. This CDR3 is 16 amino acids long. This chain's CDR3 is CASSYSGQGLGNEQFF. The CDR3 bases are TGTGCCAGCAGTTACTCCGGACAGGGGTTGGGGAATGAGCAGTTCTTC.

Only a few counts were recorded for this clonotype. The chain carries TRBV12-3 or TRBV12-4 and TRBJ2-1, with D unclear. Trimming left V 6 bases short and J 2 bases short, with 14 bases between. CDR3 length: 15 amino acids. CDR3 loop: CASSRPERAYNEQFF. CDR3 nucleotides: TGTGCCAGCAGCCGCCCGGAGCGAGCCTACAATGAGCAGTTCTTC.

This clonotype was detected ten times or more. This CDR3 is CSAFEPNTEAFF. The CDR3, as DNA: TGCAGCGCTTTCGAACCGAACACTGAAGCTTTCTTT. The chain is built from TRBV29-1 and TRBJ1-1, with D uncertain. Germline V lookup: CDR1 SQVTM, CDR2 ANQGSEA. Trimming took 7 bases from V and 1 from J, leaving 10 bases between them. This CDR3 is 12 amino acids long. Filled out from reference TRBV29-1 and TRBJ1-1, the complete variable domain reads SAVISQKPSRDICQRGTSLTIQCQVDSQVTMMFWYRQQPGQSLTLIATANQGSEATYESGFVIDKFPISRPNLTFSTLTVSNMSPEDSSIYLCSAFEPNTEAFFGQGTRLTVV.

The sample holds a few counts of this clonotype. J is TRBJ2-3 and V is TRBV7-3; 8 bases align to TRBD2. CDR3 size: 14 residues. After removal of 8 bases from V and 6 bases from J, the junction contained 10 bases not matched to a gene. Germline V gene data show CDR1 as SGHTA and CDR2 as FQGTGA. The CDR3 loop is CASRERGGLDTQYF. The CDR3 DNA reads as TGTGCCAGCCGAGAACGGGGGGGGTTGGATACGCAGTATTTT.

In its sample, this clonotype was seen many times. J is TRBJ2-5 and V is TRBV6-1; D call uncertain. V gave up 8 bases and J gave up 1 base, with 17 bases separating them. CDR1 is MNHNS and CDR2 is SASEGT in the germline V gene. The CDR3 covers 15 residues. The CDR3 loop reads CASAVFGGIQETQYF. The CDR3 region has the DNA TGTGCCAGCGCGGTATTTGGCGGAATCCAAGAGACCCAGTACTTC.

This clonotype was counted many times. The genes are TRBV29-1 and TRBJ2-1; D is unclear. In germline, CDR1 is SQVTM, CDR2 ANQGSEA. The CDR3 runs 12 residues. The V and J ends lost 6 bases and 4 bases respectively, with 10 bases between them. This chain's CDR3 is CSVGTGYNEQFF. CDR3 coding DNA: TGCAGCGTCGGCACCGGGTACAATGAGCAGTTCTTC.